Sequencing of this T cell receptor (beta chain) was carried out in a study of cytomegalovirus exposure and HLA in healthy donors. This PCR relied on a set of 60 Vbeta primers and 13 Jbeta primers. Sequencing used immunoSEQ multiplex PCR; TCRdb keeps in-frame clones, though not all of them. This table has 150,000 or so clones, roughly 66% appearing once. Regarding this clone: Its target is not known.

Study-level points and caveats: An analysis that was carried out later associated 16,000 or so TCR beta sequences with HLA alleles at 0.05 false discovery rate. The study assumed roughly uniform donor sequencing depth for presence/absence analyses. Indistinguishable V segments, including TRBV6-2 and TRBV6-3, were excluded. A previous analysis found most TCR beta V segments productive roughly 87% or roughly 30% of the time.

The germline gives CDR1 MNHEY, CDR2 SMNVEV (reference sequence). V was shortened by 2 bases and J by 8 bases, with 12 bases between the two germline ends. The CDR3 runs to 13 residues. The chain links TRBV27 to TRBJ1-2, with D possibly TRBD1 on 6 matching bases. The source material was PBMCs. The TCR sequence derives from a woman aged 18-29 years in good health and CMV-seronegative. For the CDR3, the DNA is TGTGCCAGCAGTTTACTGCAGGGGCGAGGCTACACCTTC. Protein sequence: CASSLLQGRGYTF.